Described below is a single T cell receptor beta chain sequence and its context. Antigen specificity is unknown. CDR3 length: 13 amino acids. Germline CDR1 SGDLS, CDR2 YYNGEE. V dropped 7 bases and J dropped 3 bases, with 13 bases sitting between them. These data belong to a study of shared clonotypes between healthy human individuals. Study conclusions and caveats: Naive subsets tended to show greater estimated richness than memory subsets. Sequencing of the sorted subsets was shown by rarefaction to be incomplete despite large depth.

Per the original methods: From ImmunoSEQ came sequences covering only the junction and carrying no quality scores, so filtering differed. Only in-frame clones appear in the TCRdb table, and some are missing; sequencing was by immunoSEQ multiplex PCR. V, J and clone size were drawn from that table, and D and trimming were deduced from the DNA. The data contain a few million clones, roughly 92% of them singletons. The rearrangement uses TRBV9 and TRBJ2-5; D may match TRBD1 or TRBD2 (5 bases each). The source material was naive CD4+ T cells sorted from blood. Subset described: CD45RA+ positively selected. The source is a man younger than 30 in good health. The CDR3 coding sequence is TGTGCCAGCCGACAGTTCGGGGAAGAGACCCAGTACTTC. This sequence encodes CASRQFGEETQYF. The full variable domain, rest sourced from reference TRBV9 and TRBJ2-5, is DSGVTQTPKHLITATGQRVTLRCSPRSGDLSVYWYQQSLDQGLQFLIQYYNGEERAKGNILERFSAQQFPDLHSELNLSSLELGDSALYFCASRQFGEETQYFGPGTRLLVL.